Here is one T cell receptor (beta chain) with its context. Antigen: not known. TCRdb re-derived calls from the 5' RACE reads in MiXCR, one entry per CDR3 protein. The table includes hundreds of thousands of distinct CDR3 sequences, approximately 25% detected once. This entry belongs to a study of T-cell memory formation after mild COVID-19. The germline CDR1 and CDR2 sequences are LGHDT and YNNKEL (reference sequence). V shed 4 bases, J shed 6 bases, and the junction held 11 bases outside the gene matches. This CDR3 spans 15 amino acids. Study-level points and caveats: Cross-reactive memory apparently joined, as some responding clones appeared in pre-infection memory. CD4+ clones that contracted lay mainly in CM and EM; CD8+ ones lay in EMRA.

The clonotype originates from an adult woman who had mild COVID-19 (a few samples of this study predate the infection). Cell type and time point are not known. Sequenced sample: PBMCs or a T cell subset sorted from them (not recorded which). The chain is built from TRBV3-1 and TRBJ1-2; 7 positions match TRBD1. The CDR3 DNA reads TGTGCCAGCAGCCCCGGGACGGGACAGTCGGATGGCTACACCTTC. Its protein is CASSPGTGQSDGYTF.